This T cell receptor beta chain stems from a study of brain T cells in children with intractable seizures. Overall study results and limits: HCMV serostatus was not known, and viral specificity came from CDR3 similarity only. Pre- and post-surgery blood differed in depth, so pre-surgery absences may be undersampling.

The V end lost 0 bases, the J end lost 0 bases, and 14 bases lay between the germline ends. Germline V gives CDR1 LNHNV, CDR2 YYDKDF (reference sequence). This CDR3 has 17 amino acids. The sequenced cases were selected for having the highest brain T cell transcript signatures. Details on this clone: Its matching antigen is unknown.

Profiled with immunoSEQ multiplex PCR; TCRdb holds only in-frame clones, not every one. The repertoire consists of some 80,000 clones, with around 90% occurring once and the leading ten covering around 22%. The sequencing used peripheral blood, collected at surgery. The rearrangement links TRBV15 to TRBJ1-1, with D unresolved. The source of this sequence is a girl under 10 years old with Rasmussen encephalitis and intractable seizures. The CDR3 region is CATSRDLRRHLNTEAFF. In DNA form, the CDR3 reads TGTGCCACCAGCAGAGATCTGCGCCGCCATTTGAACACTGAAGCTTTCTTT. The entire variable domain, with the rest obtained from reference TRBV15 and TRBJ1-1, is as follows: DAMVIQNPRYQVTQFGKPVTLSCSQTLNHNVMYWYQQKSSQAPKLLFHYYDKDFNNEADTPDNFQSRRPNTSFCFLDIRSPGLGDTAMYLCATSRDLRRHLNTEAFFGQGTRLTVV.